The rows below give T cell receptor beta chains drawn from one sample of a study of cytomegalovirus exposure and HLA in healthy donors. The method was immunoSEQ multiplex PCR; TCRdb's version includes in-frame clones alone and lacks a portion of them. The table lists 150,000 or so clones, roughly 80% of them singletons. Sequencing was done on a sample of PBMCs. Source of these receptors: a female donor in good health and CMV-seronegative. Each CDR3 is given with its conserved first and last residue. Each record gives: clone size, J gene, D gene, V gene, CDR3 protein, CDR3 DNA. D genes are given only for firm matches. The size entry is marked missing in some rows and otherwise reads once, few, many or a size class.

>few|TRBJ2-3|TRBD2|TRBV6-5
CASRLGGRGTDTQYF
TGTGCCAGCAGACTGGGGGGGAGGGGCACAGATACGCAGTATTTT
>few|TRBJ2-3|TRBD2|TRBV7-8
CASSPPSGSTDTQYF
TGTGCCAGCAGCCCCCCTAGCGGGTCTACAGATACGCAGTATTTT
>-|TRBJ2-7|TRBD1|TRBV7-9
CASSSGTDLYEQYF
TGTGCCAGCAGCTCCGGGACAGACCTCTACGAGCAGTACTTC
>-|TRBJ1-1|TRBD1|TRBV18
CASSRDRGLDTEAFF
TGTGCCAGCTCAAGGGACAGGGGGTTGGACACTGAAGCTTTCTTT
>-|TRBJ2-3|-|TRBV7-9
CASSPAAATDTQYF
TGCGCCAGCAGCCCGGCGGCAGCGACAGATACGCAGTATTTT
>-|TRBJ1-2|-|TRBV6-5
CASSYSTRSSYGYTF
TGTGCCAGCAGCTACTCTACCAGATCCTCCTATGGCTACACCTTC
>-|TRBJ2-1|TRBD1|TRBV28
CASSSLPRQGWNEQFF
TGTGCCAGCAGTTCCTTACCGCGACAGGGATGGAATGAGCAGTTCTTC
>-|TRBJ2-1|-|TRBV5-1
CASSLGVSYNEQFF
TGCGCCAGCAGCTTAGGGGTCTCCTACAATGAGCAGTTCTTC
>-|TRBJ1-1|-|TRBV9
CASSVGFTAKNTEAFF
TGTGCCAGCAGCGTAGGTTTTACAGCAAAGAACACTGAAGCTTTCTTT
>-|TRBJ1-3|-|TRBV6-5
CASSSDRISGNTIYF
TGTGCCAGCAGTTCCGACAGGATCTCTGGAAACACCATATATTTT
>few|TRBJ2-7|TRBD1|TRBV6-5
CASSEGGRVGEQYF
TGTGCCAGCAGTGAAGGGGGCAGGGTGGGCGAGCAGTACTTC
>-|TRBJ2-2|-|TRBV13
CASSSRDKVSAGELFF
TGTGCCAGCAGCTCTCGGGACAAGGTGAGCGCCGGGGAGCTGTTTTTT
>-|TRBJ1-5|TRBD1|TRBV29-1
CSVEVQGSNQPQHF
TGCAGCGTTGAAGTACAGGGGAGCAATCAGCCCCAGCATTTT
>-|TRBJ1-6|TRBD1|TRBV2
CASSEEGARNSPLHF
TGTGCCAGCAGTGAAGAGGGGGCGCGGAATTCACCCCTCCACTTT
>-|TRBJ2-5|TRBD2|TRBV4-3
CASSQELSLAGGSQEETQYF
TGCGCCAGCAGCCAAGAACTATCGCTAGCGGGGGGCTCCCAGGAGGAGACCCAGTACTTC
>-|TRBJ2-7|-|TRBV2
CASTDNREPYEQYF
TGTGCCAGCACGGACAACAGGGAGCCCTACGAGCAGTACTTC
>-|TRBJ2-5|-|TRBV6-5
CASSYRGRVETQYF
TGTGCCAGCAGTTATCGTGGGCGAGTCGAGACCCAGTACTTC
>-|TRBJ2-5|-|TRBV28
CASRGEDRVQETQYF
TGTGCCAGCCGGGGGGAGGACAGGGTCCAAGAGACCCAGTACTTC
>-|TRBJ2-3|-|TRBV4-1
CASGGTAAAHTQYF
TGCGCCAGCGGCGGGACGGCGGCCGCCCATACGCAGTATTTT
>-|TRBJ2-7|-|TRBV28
CASSSPQGFSSEQYF
TGTGCCAGCAGTTCACCACAGGGTTTCTCTAGCGAGCAGTACTTC
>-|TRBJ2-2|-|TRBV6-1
CASSEARQPLSVRLFF
TGTGCCAGCAGTGAAGCCAGACAGCCTCTGAGTGTGAGGCTGTTTTTT
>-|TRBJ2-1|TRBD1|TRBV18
CASSPGVGTVYNEQFF
TGTGCCAGCTCCCCCGGGGTCGGGACAGTCTACAATGAGCAGTTCTTC
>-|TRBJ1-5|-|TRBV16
CASTPFGEPQHF
TGTGCCAGCACCCCCTTCGGAGAACCCCAGCATTTT
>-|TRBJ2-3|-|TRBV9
CASSVGTSRGTDTQYF
TGTGCCAGCAGCGTAGGAACTAGCCGGGGCACAGATACGCAGTATTTT
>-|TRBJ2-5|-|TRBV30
CAWSHGAGGFAETQYF
TGTGCCTGGAGTCACGGGGCAGGAGGGTTCGCAGAGACCCAGTACTTC
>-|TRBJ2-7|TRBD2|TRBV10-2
CASSAILAGAYEQYF
TGCGCCAGCAGTGCAATCCTAGCGGGAGCTTACGAGCAGTACTTC
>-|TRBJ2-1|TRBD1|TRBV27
CASSSTTGPGLKQFF
TGTGCCAGCAGTTCCACGACAGGGCCGGGTCTTAAGCAGTTCTTC
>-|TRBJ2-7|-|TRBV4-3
CASSQERGGTYEQYF
TGCGCCAGCAGCCAAGAAAGAGGCGGCACCTACGAGCAGTACTTC
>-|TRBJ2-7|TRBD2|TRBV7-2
CASSKSGTSAYEQYF
TGTGCCAGCAGCAAGTCTGGGACTAGCGCCTACGAGCAGTACTTC
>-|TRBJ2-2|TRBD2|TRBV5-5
CASSRTGTSGRANTGELFF
TGTGCCAGCAGTCGGACCGGGACTAGCGGGAGGGCCAACACCGGGGAGCTGTTTTTT
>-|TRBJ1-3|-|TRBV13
CASSSRTGGNTIYF
TGTGCCAGCAGCTCCAGAACCGGAGGGAACACCATATATTTT
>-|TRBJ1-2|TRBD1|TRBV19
CASRTSETGNYGYTF
TGTGCCAGTAGGACATCCGAGACAGGGAACTATGGCTACACCTTC
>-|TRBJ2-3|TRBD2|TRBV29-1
CSVEGLASDTQYF
TGCAGCGTTGAAGGACTAGCCTCAGATACGCAGTATTTT
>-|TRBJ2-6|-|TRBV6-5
CVSTISGANVLTF
TGTGTCAGCACAATCTCTGGGGCCAACGTCCTGACTTTC
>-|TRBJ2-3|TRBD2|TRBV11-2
CASSPGLAGTDTQYF
TGTGCCAGCAGCCCCGGACTAGCGGGGACAGATACGCAGTATTTT
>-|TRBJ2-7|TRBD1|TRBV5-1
CASSPGTGGYEQYF
TGCGCCAGCAGCCCCGGGACAGGTGGGTACGAGCAGTACTTC
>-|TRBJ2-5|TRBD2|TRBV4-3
CASSLSGRGGAQETQYF
TGCGCCAGCAGTCTCTCAGGGCGGGGGGGCGCCCAAGAGACCCAGTACTTC
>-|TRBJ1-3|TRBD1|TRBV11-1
CASSETGGSGNTIYF
TGTGCCAGCAGCGAAACAGGGGGCTCCGGAAACACCATATATTTT
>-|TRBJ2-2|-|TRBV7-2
CASSPGSKNTGELFF
TGTGCCAGCAGCCCTGGGAGCAAGAACACCGGGGAGCTGTTTTTT
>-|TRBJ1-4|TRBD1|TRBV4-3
CASSEGTGRGALNEKLFF
TGCGCCAGCAGCGAAGGGACAGGGCGAGGTGCCCTTAATGAAAAACTGTTTTTT
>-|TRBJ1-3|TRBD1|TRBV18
CASSPDRGSYGNTIYF
TGTGCCAGCTCACCCGACAGGGGGTCTTATGGAAACACCATATATTTT
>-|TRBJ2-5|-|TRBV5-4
CASQSTGLGETQYF
TGTGCCAGCCAATCCACGGGGTTAGGAGAGACCCAGTACTTC
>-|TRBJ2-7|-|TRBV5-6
CASSLGRGIDEQYF
TGTGCCAGCAGCTTGGGGCGGGGCATCGACGAGCAGTACTTC
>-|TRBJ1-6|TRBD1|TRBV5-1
CASSSSGTGGPSPLHF
TGCGCCAGCTCTTCGTCCGGGACAGGGGGTCCTTCACCCCTCCACTTT
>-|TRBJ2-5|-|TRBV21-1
CASPRLAGGQETQYF
TGTGCCAGCCCGCGACTAGCGGGGGGACAAGAGACCCAGTACTTC
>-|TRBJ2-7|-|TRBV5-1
CASSPPARGRSYEQYF
TGCGCCAGCAGTCCTCCGGCCAGGGGACGGTCCTACGAGCAGTACTTC
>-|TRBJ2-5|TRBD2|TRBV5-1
CASSLGLAGLLQETQYF
TGCGCCAGCAGCTTAGGACTAGCGGGGCTACTCCAAGAGACCCAGTACTTC
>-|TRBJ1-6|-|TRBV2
CASSDGYSSSISPLHF
TGTGCCAGCAGTGACGGATACAGTAGTTCTATTTCACCCCTCCACTTT